A selection of T cell receptor beta chains follows, all from one sample in a study of cytomegalovirus exposure and HLA in healthy donors. Repertoires were generated with immunoSEQ multiplex PCR, while TCRdb's copy carries only in-frame clones and drops some. The table lists around 78,000 clones, 60% to 85% of them singletons. The sequencing sample was made of PBMCs. All receptors come from a male donor in good health and CMV-seronegative. Each CDR3 is given with its conserved first and last residue. The order of the fields is CDR3 length, D gene, J gene, clone size, V gene, CDR3 DNA, CDR3 protein. A D gene is named only where the DNA matches it firmly. The size of a clone is reported for some rows only, either as once, few or many, or as a class for expanded clones.

CDR3 length: 16; D gene: .; J gene: TRBJ2-3; clone size: few; V gene: TRBV10-2; CDR3 DNA: TGCGCCAGCAGTGGGCGTGGCCTACAGAACACAGATACGCAGTATTTT; CDR3 protein: CASSGRGLQNTDTQYF
CDR3 length: 14; D gene: .; J gene: TRBJ1-1; clone size: few; V gene: TRBV5-1; CDR3 DNA: TGCGCCACTAGAGAGACGTCCCAGAACACTGAAGCTTTCTTT; CDR3 protein: CATRETSQNTEAFF
CDR3 length: 13; D gene: .; J gene: TRBJ1-1; clone size: .; V gene: TRBV29-1; CDR3 DNA: TGCAGCGTGGCACACCGAATGAACACTGAAGCTTTCTTT; CDR3 protein: CSVAHRMNTEAFF
CDR3 length: 13; D gene: .; J gene: TRBJ1-1; clone size: .; V gene: TRBV4-1; CDR3 DNA: TGCGCCAGCAGGCAGGCCATGAACACTGAAGCTTTCTTT; CDR3 protein: CASRQAMNTEAFF
CDR3 length: 17; D gene: .; J gene: TRBJ2-3; clone size: .; V gene: TRBV5-8; CDR3 DNA: TGTGCCAGCAGCGGCCGTTTTTTCGGGGAGAGCACAGATACGCAGTATTTT; CDR3 protein: CASSGRFFGESTDTQYF
CDR3 length: 16; D gene: TRBD1; J gene: TRBJ2-7; clone size: .; V gene: TRBV27; CDR3 DNA: TGTGCCAGCAGCCCGGCGGGGACAGGGGGCAACTACGAGCAGTACTTC; CDR3 protein: CASSPAGTGGNYEQYF
CDR3 length: 13; D gene: TRBD1; J gene: TRBJ2-7; clone size: .; V gene: TRBV11-2; CDR3 DNA: TGTGCCAGCAGCTTAGCCCAGGACAGGGAGCAGTACTTC; CDR3 protein: CASSLAQDREQYF
CDR3 length: 16; D gene: .; J gene: TRBJ1-2; clone size: .; V gene: TRBV7-9; CDR3 DNA: TGTGCCAGCAGCTGGGAACAGGTAGTGAATCGAGATGGCTACACCTTC; CDR3 protein: CASSWEQVVNRDGYTF
CDR3 length: 13; D gene: TRBD2; J gene: TRBJ2-7; clone size: .; V gene: TRBV28; CDR3 DNA: TGTGCCAGCAGGAGGACTAGTTTCTGCGAGCAGTACTTC; CDR3 protein: CASRRTSFCEQYF
CDR3 length: 14; D gene: TRBD2; J gene: TRBJ2-1; clone size: .; V gene: TRBV5-1; CDR3 DNA: TGCGCCAGCAGCTTAGCGGGAGGGTCGGGTGAGCAGTTCTTC; CDR3 protein: CASSLAGGSGEQFF
CDR3 length: 14; D gene: .; J gene: TRBJ1-2; clone size: .; V gene: TRBV5-6; CDR3 DNA: TGTGCCAGCAGCCTCGGGTGGGGCGGCTATGGCTACCCCTTC; CDR3 protein: CASSLGWGGYGYPF
CDR3 length: 16; D gene: TRBD1; J gene: TRBJ1-2; clone size: .; V gene: TRBV29-1; CDR3 DNA: TGCAGCGTTGTAGTTTTTCGGGACAGGGGAGCAGGAGGCTACACCTTC; CDR3 protein: CSVVVFRDRGAGGYTF
CDR3 length: 12; D gene: TRBD1; J gene: TRBJ2-7; clone size: .; V gene: TRBV7-2; CDR3 DNA: TGTGCCAGCAGCTGGACAGGGGGCGAGCAGTACTTC; CDR3 protein: CASSWTGGEQYF
CDR3 length: 15; D gene: TRBD1; J gene: TRBJ1-3; clone size: .; V gene: TRBV18; CDR3 DNA: TGTGCCAGCTCACCAAAGACAGGGCCTGGAAACACCATATATTTT; CDR3 protein: CASSPKTGPGNTIYF
CDR3 length: 14; D gene: TRBD2; J gene: TRBJ2-7; clone size: .; V gene: TRBV5-4; CDR3 DNA: TGTGCCAGCAGCCCAACTAGCGGGTCGGCCGAGCAGTACTTC; CDR3 protein: CASSPTSGSAEQYF